The 13 T cell receptor beta chains below were found in one sample sequenced in a study of blood T cell repertoires in COVID-19. TCRdb keeps only in-frame clones here, not all; method: immunoSEQ multiplex PCR. The sample includes hundreds of thousands of clones, over 85% of them seen just once. Sequenced sample: PBMCs or T cells enriched from blood (not recorded which). The origin of the receptors is a woman aged 25-40 years who had recovered from COVID-19.

The V gene is TRBV19, the J gene TRBJ2-3; D is possibly TRBD2 (6 bases). CDR3 length: 15 residues. V lost 7 bases, J lost 0 bases, and 14 bases lay in between. CDR1 is LNHDA and CDR2 is SQIVND in the germline V gene (reference sequence). In nucleotides, the CDR3 is TGTGCCAGTACCGAGACTAGTGCTAGCACAGATACGCAGTATTTT. Translated: CASTETSASTDTQYF.

The table lists this clone with a count of one. The CDR3 bases are TGTGCCAGCAGCTATGTCCAAAGGGGCGCCCCTGGGAACACTGAAGCTTTCTTT. It yields the protein CASSYVQRGAPGNTEAFF. The chain combines TRBV28 with TRBJ1-1; D possibly corresponds to TRBD1 (5 bases). Per germline, CDR1 MDHEN and CDR2 SYDVKM. CDR3 size: 18 residues. V was cut by 6 bases and J by 1 base, with 24 bases left in between.

The V gene is TRBV27, the J gene TRBJ2-7; 12 bases line up with TRBD2. The germline CDR1 and CDR2 sequences are MNHEY and SMNVEV (reference sequence). The CDR3 runs to 17 residues. Unmatched junction bases numbered 6, after V lost 1 base and J lost 2 bases. In DNA, the CDR3 is TGTGCCAGCAGTTTATTTAGGACTAGCGGGGCCCCCTACGAGCAGTACTTC. It specifies CASSLFRTSGAPYEQYF.

J is TRBJ2-7 and V is TRBV27; a weak D match, TRBD1 (6 bases). Germline V gives CDR1 MNHEY, CDR2 SMNVEV (reference sequence). There are 17 residues in the CDR3. V lost 0 bases and J 2 bases, leaving 17 bases between the germline ends. This CDR3 reads CASSLSLATGGPYEQYF. DNA of the CDR3: TGTGCCAGCAGTTTATCGCTCGCGACAGGTGGTCCCTACGAGCAGTACTTC.

The rearrangement joins TRBV4-2 to TRBJ2-7; possible D gene TRBD1, 5 bases. Germline-derived CDR1 and CDR2 are LGHNA and YNFKEQ. Between the trimmed V and J ends, which lost 0 bases and 3 bases, there was a span of 12 bases. The CDR3 contains 15 residues. CDR3 sequence reads: CASSQEQVDLYEQYF. The CDR3, as DNA: TGTGCCAGCAGCCAAGAACAGGTGGACCTCTACGAGCAGTACTTC.

The chain has TRBV2 and TRBJ2-5; 7 positions agree with TRBD1. The germline V gene has CDR1 SNHLY and CDR2 FYNNEI. CDR3 length: 15 amino acids. Germline trimming cut 0 bases from V and 2 bases from J; bases unmatched to any gene: 3. CDR3 sequence reads: CASSEAPQGQETQYF. The CDR3 nucleotides read TGTGCCAGCAGTGAAGCTCCACAGGGGCAAGAGACCCAGTACTTC.

The V and J genes are TRBV28 and TRBJ1-2, with no clear D. V was shortened by 3 bases and J by 1 base, with 15 bases between the two germline ends. The CDR3 has 16 residues. The germline CDR1 and CDR2 sequences are MDHEN and SYDVKM. The CDR3 protein is CASSLFVRRINYGYTF. For the CDR3, the DNA is TGTGCCAGCAGTTTGTTCGTAAGGAGGATTAACTATGGCTACACCTTC.

V usage is TRBV5-1 and J usage is TRBJ2-7, with a possible D match to TRBD1 (6 bases). The CDR3 is made up of 13 amino acids. V was pared by 2 bases and J by 4 bases, with 10 bases between. Germline loops: CDR1 SGHRS, CDR2 YFSETQ. The CDR3 reads CASSFRQGYEQYF. The DNA of the CDR3 is TGCGCCAGCAGCTTTCGGCAGGGGTACGAGCAGTACTTC. The complete variable domain, with remaining parts taken from reference TRBV5-1 and TRBJ2-7, reads KAGVTQTPRYLIKTRGQQVTLSCSPISGHRSVSWYQQTPGQGLQFLFEYFSETQRNKGNFPGRFSGRQFSNSRSEMNVSTLELGDSALYLCASSFRQGYEQYFGPGTRLTVT.

The J gene is TRBJ2-3, the V gene TRBV5-1; D not resolved. Per the germline V gene, CDR1 is SGHRS and CDR2 is YFSETQ. Trimming removed 0 bases from V and 2 bases from J, with 4 bases in between. The CDR3 sequence is 13 residues long. The DNA of the CDR3 is TGCGCCAGCAGCTTGGGTTACACAGATACGCAGTATTTT. This gives the protein CASSLGYTDTQYF. The complete variable domain, with remaining parts taken from reference TRBV5-1 and TRBJ2-3, reads KAGVTQTPRYLIKTRGQQVTLSCSPISGHRSVSWYQQTPGQGLQFLFEYFSETQRNKGNFPGRFSGRQFSNSRSEMNVSTLELGDSALYLCASSLGYTDTQYFGPGTRLTVL.

This chain links TRBV9 with TRBJ1-1, with 8 bases lining up with TRBD1. Unmatched junction bases numbered 7, after V lost 3 bases and J lost 0 bases. Germline assignment: CDR1 SGDLS and CDR2 YYNGEE. This CDR3 contains 16 residues. The CDR3, as DNA: TGTGCCAGCAGCGCATTCCTCAGGGGGCTGAACACTGAAGCTTTCTTT. Translated: CASSAFLRGLNTEAFF.

This clone was picked up a small number of times. The rearrangement uses TRBV6-5 and TRBJ2-1; D perhaps matches TRBD1 (6 bases). The CDR3 has 12 residues. CDR1 and CDR2 (germline): MNHEY, SVGAGI. Trimming took 4 bases from V and 9 from J, leaving 10 bases between them. The CDR3 DNA follows: TGTGCCAGCAGTTTGGGGGCGGGTGAGCAGTTCTTC. Translated, it gives CASSLGAGEQFF.

V and J are TRBV28 and TRBJ1-1, with a tentative D call TRBD1 (5 bases). V shed 2 bases and J shed 8 bases, with 15 bases lying between them. This CDR3 has 14 amino acids. From germline, CDR1 is MDHEN and CDR2 SYDVKM. CDR3 sequence: CASSLPQGLNEAFF. CDR3 coding DNA: TGTGCCAGCAGTTTACCGCAGGGATTAAACGAAGCTTTCTTT.

The V gene is TRBV25-1, the J gene TRBJ1-3; D is unclear. This CDR3 region has 16 residues. CDR1 is MGHDK, CDR2 SYGVNS, per germline. Trimming cost V 1 base and J 0 bases, with 10 bases left between them. The CDR3 loop is CASSEFEGGSGNTIYF. In nucleotides, the CDR3 is TGTGCCAGCAGTGAATTCGAGGGCGGCTCTGGAAACACCATATATTTT. Full variable domain (remainder filled in from reference TRBV25-1 and TRBJ1-3): EADIYQTPRYLVIGTGKKITLECSQTMGHDKMYWYQQDPGMELHLIHYSYGVNSTEKGDLSSESTVSRIRTEHFPLTLESARPSHTSQYLCASSEFEGGSGNTIYFGEGSWLTVV.